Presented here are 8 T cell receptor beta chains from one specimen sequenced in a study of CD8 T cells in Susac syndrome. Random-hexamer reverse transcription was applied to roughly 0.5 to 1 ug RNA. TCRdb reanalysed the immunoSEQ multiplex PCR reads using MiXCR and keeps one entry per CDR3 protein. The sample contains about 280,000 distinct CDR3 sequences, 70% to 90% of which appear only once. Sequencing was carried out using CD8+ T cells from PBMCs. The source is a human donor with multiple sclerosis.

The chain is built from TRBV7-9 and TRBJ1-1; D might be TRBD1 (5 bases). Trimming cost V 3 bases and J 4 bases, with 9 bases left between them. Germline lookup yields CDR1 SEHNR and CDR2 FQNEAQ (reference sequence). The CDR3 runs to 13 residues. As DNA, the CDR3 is TGTGCCAGCAGCTTCGGAGGGGCCACTGAAGCTTTCTTT. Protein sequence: CASSFGGATEAFF.

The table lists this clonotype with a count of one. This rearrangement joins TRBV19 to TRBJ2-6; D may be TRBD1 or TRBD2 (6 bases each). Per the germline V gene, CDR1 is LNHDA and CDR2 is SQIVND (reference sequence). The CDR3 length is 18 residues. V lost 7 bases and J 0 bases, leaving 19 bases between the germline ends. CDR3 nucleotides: TGTGCCAGTACCAAGGGGGGTTCGTTTTACTCTGGGGCCAACGTCCTGACTTTC. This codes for CASTKGGSFYSGANVLTF.

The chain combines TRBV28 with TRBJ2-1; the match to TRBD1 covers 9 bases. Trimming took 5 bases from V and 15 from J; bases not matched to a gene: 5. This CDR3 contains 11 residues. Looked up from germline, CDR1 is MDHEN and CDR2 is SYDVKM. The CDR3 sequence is CASSAGQGRFF. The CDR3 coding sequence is TGTGCCAGCAGTGCGGGACAGGGTCGGTTCTTC. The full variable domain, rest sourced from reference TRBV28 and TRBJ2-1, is DVKVTQSSRYLVKRTGEKVFLECVQDMDHENMFWYRQDPGLGLRLIYFSYDVKMKEKGDIPEGYSVSREKKERFSLILESASTNQTSMYLCASSAGQGRFFGPGTRLTVL.

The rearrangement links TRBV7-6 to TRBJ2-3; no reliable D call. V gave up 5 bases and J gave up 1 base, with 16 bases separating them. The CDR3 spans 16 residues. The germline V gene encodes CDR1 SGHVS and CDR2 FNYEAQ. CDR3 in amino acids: CASSPRHTLGTDTQYF. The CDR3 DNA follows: TGTGCCAGCAGCCCCCGACATACCCTGGGCACAGATACGCAGTATTTT. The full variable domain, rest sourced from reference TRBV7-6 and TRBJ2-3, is GAGVSQSPRYKVTKRGQDVALRCDPISGHVSLYWYRQALGQGPEFLTYFNYEAQQDKSGLPNDRFSAERPEGSISTLTIQRTEQRDSAMYRCASSPRHTLGTDTQYFGPGTRLTVL.

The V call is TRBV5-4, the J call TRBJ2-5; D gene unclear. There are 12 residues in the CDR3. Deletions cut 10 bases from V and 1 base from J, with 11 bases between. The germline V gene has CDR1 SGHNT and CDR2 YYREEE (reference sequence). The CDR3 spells CAGVSGQETQYF. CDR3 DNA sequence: TGTGCCGGCGTATCTGGCCAAGAGACCCAGTACTTC.

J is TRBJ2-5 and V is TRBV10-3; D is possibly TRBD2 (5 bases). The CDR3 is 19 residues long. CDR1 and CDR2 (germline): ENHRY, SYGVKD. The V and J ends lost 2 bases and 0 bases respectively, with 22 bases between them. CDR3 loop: CAISEGEWVTGMYQETQYF. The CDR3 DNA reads TGTGCCATCAGTGAGGGGGAATGGGTGACGGGGATGTACCAAGAGACCCAGTACTTC.

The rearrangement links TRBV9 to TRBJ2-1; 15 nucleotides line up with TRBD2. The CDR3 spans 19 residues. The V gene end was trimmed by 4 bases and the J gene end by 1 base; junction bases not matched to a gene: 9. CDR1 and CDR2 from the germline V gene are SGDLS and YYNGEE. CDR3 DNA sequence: TGTGCCAGCAGCAGACCCGGGACTAGCGGGAGGAGTTCCTACAATGAGCAGTTCTTC. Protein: CASSRPGTSGRSSYNEQFF.

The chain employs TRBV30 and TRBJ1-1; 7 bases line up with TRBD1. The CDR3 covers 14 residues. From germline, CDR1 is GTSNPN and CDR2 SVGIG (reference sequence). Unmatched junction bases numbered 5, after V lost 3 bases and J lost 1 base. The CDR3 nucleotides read TGTGCCTGGAGGAACAGGGGCCGGAACACTGAAGCTTTCTTT. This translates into CAWRNRGRNTEAFF.